Shown below are 18 T cell receptor beta chains from a single sample sequenced in a study of esophageal squamous cell carcinoma under preoperative chemotherapy. TCRdb recomputed calls from the PCR reads with MiXCR, one row per CDR3 protein. The table lists fewer than 18,000 distinct CDR3 sequences, around three fifths of them singletons. Time point: before preoperative PTX-NDP chemotherapy. Sampling was done from a patient given preoperative chemotherapy. Every receptor here comes from a human donor with esophageal squamous cell carcinoma. The donor label of this sample is uncertain.

The chain combines TRBV12-3 or TRBV12-4 with TRBJ1-1; D possibly corresponds to TRBD1 (6 bases). The length of the CDR3 is 14 residues. With 9 bases removed from V and 5 bases from J, the gap between germline ends came to 19 bases. CDR3: CASLGGGAVTEAFF. CDR3 DNA: TGTGCCAGTTTGGGGGGGGGCGCGGTGACTGAAGCTTTCTTT.

The CDR3 reads CASSLTGGMGETQYF. CDR3 in DNA: TGTGCCAGCAGCTTAACAGGGGGTATGGGGGAGACCCAGTACTTC. This chain connects TRBV7-3 to TRBJ2-1, with D perhaps matching TRBD1 (6 bases). The DNA end is more similar to TRBJ2-5, so the J call may be wrong. The germline gives CDR1 SGHTA, CDR2 FQGTGA. The CDR3 runs 15 residues.

The DNA for the CDR3 is TGTGCCAGCAGTGTAAGGCCTACTTACAATGAGCAGTTCTTC. Its translation is CASSVRPTYNEQFF. The chain carries TRBV6-1 and TRBJ2-1; D is ambiguous. CDR1 MNHNS and CDR2 SASEGT come from the germline V gene. The CDR3 sequence is 14 residues long. Trimming removed 4 bases from V and 4 bases from J, with 11 bases in between.

The rearrangement uses TRBV6-5 and TRBJ2-1, with 7 bases that match TRBD2. V lost 4 bases and J lost 9; bases outside the gene matches: 15. CDR3 length: 16 amino acids. Germline CDR1 and CDR2: MNHEY and SVGAGI. The CDR3 protein is CASSWSKGGSVSEQFF. Written as DNA, the CDR3 is TGTGCCAGCAGTTGGTCCAAGGGCGGGAGCGTCAGTGAGCAGTTCTTC.

The gene calls are TRBV6-1 and TRBJ2-3; no clear D gene. The germline V gene encodes CDR1 MNHNS and CDR2 SASEGT. Trimming removed 3 bases at V and 2 bases at J, with 3 bases between. The CDR3 sequence is 12 residues long. This CDR3 is CASSDNTDTQYF. CDR3 coding DNA: TGTGCCAGCAGTGATAACACAGATACGCAGTATTTT.

This clonotype was observed at least ten times. The chain couples TRBV10-3 to TRBJ2-3; TRBD2 agrees at 9 bases. Per the germline V gene, CDR1 is ENHRY and CDR2 is SYGVKD. This CDR3 has 13 amino acids. The ends lost 10 bases at V and 4 bases at J; junction bases unmatched: 6. CDR3 nucleotides: TGTGCCACCTTAGCGGGAGAGGCAGATACGCAGTATTTT. Its translation is CATLAGEADTQYF.

On this clonotype itself: This may be a read error: a much more frequent sequence differs by one nucleotide. The chain couples TRBV6-1 to TRBJ2-1; 12 nucleotides match TRBD2. Near its end, the DNA agrees better with TRBJ2-7, so the J call may be wrong. This CDR3 spans 14 amino acids. CDR1 is MNHNS, CDR2 SASEGT, per germline. CDR3 nucleotides: TGTGCCAGCAGTCGACTAGCGGGAGTACATGAGCAGTACTTC. Its translation: CASSRLAGVHEQYF.

Turning to this clonotype: At one of its ends the junction is not consistent with the germline gene, which may arise from a read error. The chain couples TRBV6-4 to TRBJ2-3, with D perhaps assigned TRBD1 or TRBD2 (6 bases each). The CDR3 has 15 residues. CDR1 is MRHNA, CDR2 SNTAGT, per germline. Written as DNA, the CDR3 is TGTGCCGGGGGTGACGGGGGCCGTAGCAAAGATACGCAGTACTTT. This encodes CAGGDGGRSKDTQYF.

This clonotype was recorded many times. The chain is built from TRBV6-5 and TRBJ1-1; D gene ambiguous. Per the germline V gene, CDR1 is MNHEY and CDR2 is SVGAGI. V was shortened by 0 bases and J by 4 bases, with 6 bases between the two germline ends. CDR3 length: 13 amino acids. DNA of the CDR3: TGTGCCAGCAGTTACTCCGCGGGCACTGAAGCTTTCTTT. Translating it yields CASSYSAGTEAFF.

By proportion, this clonotype is large (0.1 to 1%). J is TRBJ2-4 and V is TRBV6-6; maybe TRBD1 (6 bases). This CDR3 region has 14 residues. Deletions cut 8 bases from V and 8 bases from J, with 19 bases between. Germline V gives CDR1 MNHNY, CDR2 SVGAGI (reference sequence). CDR3 region: CASGSGQQGDIQYF. The CDR3 DNA reads as TGTGCCAGCGGATCCGGACAGCAAGGGGACATTCAGTACTTC.

The chain recombines TRBV6-5 with TRBJ1-5; unclear D gene. Germline loops: CDR1 MNHEY, CDR2 SVGAGI. This CDR3 is built from 15 residues. V lost 4 bases and J 3 bases, leaving 13 bases between the germline ends. CDR3 sequence (DNA): TGTGCCAGCAGTTCGGGCCCTGCGGCCAATCAGCCCCAGCATTTT. This gives the protein CASSSGPAANQPQHF.

The chain uses TRBV4-1 and TRBJ2-7; D remains unclear. With 1 base removed from V and 1 base from J, the gap between germline ends came to 5 bases. Per the germline V gene, CDR1 is MGHRA and CDR2 is YSYEKL. The CDR3 runs 13 residues. The CDR3 protein is CASSQVESYEQYF. CDR3 sequence (DNA): TGCGCCAGCAGCCAAGTTGAATCCTACGAGCAGTACTTC.

This clonotype was observed many times. The V call is TRBV6-4, the J call TRBJ2-3; D gene ambiguous. The CDR3 is 15 amino acids. The germline V and J ends were trimmed by 0 bases and 2 bases, with 9 bases remaining between them. The germline V gene encodes CDR1 MRHNA and CDR2 SNTAGT. The CDR3 loop is CASSDSVVSTDTQYF. CDR3 DNA: TGTGCCAGCAGTGACTCCGTCGTTTCCACAGATACGCAGTATTTT.

The CDR3 nucleotides are TGTGCCAGCAGCGGGGGACTAGGGGAGCAGTTCTTC. It translates to CASSGGLGEQFF. The chain combines TRBV6-1 with TRBJ2-1; 8 bases are a match to TRBD2. Germline trimming cut 6 bases from V and 10 bases from J; bases unmatched to any gene: 5. This CDR3 has 12 amino acids. Looked up from germline, CDR1 is MNHNS and CDR2 is SASEGT.

In this sample, this clonotype turned up a few times. The genes are TRBV6-5 and TRBJ2-3; the match to TRBD1 covers 10 bases. Germline CDR1 is MNHEY and CDR2 is SVGAGI. The CDR3 contains 16 residues. Trimming removed 8 bases from V and 3 bases from J; junction bases left unmatched: 11. The CDR3 protein is CASSYAGQGRTDTQYF. The CDR3 DNA is TGTGCCAGCTCTTACGCGGGACAGGGGAGGACAGATACGCAGTATTTT.

The chain combines TRBV7-6 with TRBJ2-1; D possibly corresponds to TRBD1 (8 bases). From germline, CDR1 is SGHVS and CDR2 FNYEAQ. The CDR3 extends over 19 amino acids. Trimming pared 2 bases from V and 8 bases from J, leaving 28 bases between. In DNA form, the CDR3 reads TGTGCCAGCAGCTTATTCTCAAGGGAAGCGGGACAGGTGACGGATGAGCAGTTCTTC. Its protein product is CASSLFSREAGQVTDEQFF.

This clonotype was counted a few times. A read error may explain this, as a much larger clone is one base away. The chain is built from TRBV6-1 and TRBJ2-1; D remains ambiguous. TRBJ2-7 matches the DNA end more closely, so the J call is doubtful. The length of the CDR3 is 11 residues. CDR1 and CDR2 (germline): MNHNS, SASEGT. In nucleotides, the CDR3 is TGTGCCAGCAAACGTAAGGATGAGCAGTACTTC. This sequence encodes CASKRKDEQYF.

This clonotype was seen more than once but under ten times. V gene TRBV6-4 combines with J gene TRBJ2-3, with TRBD2 matching 9 bases. V gave up 7 bases and J gave up 0 bases; unmatched junction bases: 5. Germline CDR1 MRHNA, CDR2 SNTAGT. The length of the CDR3 is 15 residues. CDR3: CASKASGISTDTQYF. The CDR3 DNA sequence: TGTGCCAGCAAGGCTAGCGGGATTAGCACAGATACGCAGTATTTT.